Listed here are 31 T cell receptor beta chains from one sample, sequenced in a study of human T cells and chemical hapten exposure. Using its own MiXCR run on the RACE reads, TCRdb lists one record per CDR3 protein. The data show 250,000 or so distinct CDR3 sequences, roughly 7.4% seen once. Noted time point: pre-sensitization, week 0. Specified treatment: therapeutic diphenylcyclopropenone sensitization with weekly scalp DPC. This specimen was whole blood, taken in connection with sensitization to the hapten diphenylcyclopropenone (DPC). Every receptor here comes from a man younger than 30 with alopecia areata. Some clones in this sample may be carry-over from other donors' samples.

The rearrangement links TRBV29-1 to TRBJ2-3; D unclear. The germline gives CDR1 SQVTM, CDR2 ANQGSEA. This CDR3 spans 14 amino acids. Deletions cut 7 bases from V and 4 bases from J, with 18 bases between. CDR3 in DNA: TGCAGCGCTGTAACCCTGGGGTCGGCAGATACGCAGTATTTT. It yields the protein CSAVTLGSADTQYF.

The CDR3 here is CSARIWTGRATEAFF. Here the CDR3 DNA reads TGCAGTGCTAGGATCTGGACAGGACGGGCCACTGAAGCTTTCTTT. The rearrangement uses TRBV20-1 and TRBJ1-1; 7 nucleotides agree with TRBD1. Germline V gene data show CDR1 as DFQATT and CDR2 as SNEGSKA (reference sequence). Trimming removed 3 bases from V and 4 bases from J; junction bases left unmatched: 11. This CDR3 has 15 amino acids.

This chain uses TRBV2 with TRBJ2-4, with unresolved D. Germline assignment: CDR1 SNHLY and CDR2 FYNNEI. The length of the CDR3 is 15 residues. Trimming removed 0 bases from V and 2 bases from J, with 8 bases in between. CDR3 region: CASSEAAYSKNIQYF. In nucleotides, the CDR3 is TGTGCCAGCAGTGAAGCGGCCTATTCCAAAAACATTCAGTACTTC.

The rearrangement links TRBV4-3 to TRBJ2-7; weak D call: TRBD1 (6 bases). Between the trimmed V and J ends, which lost 0 bases and 2 bases, there was a span of 11 bases. There are 15 residues in the CDR3. Germline values: CDR1 LGHNA, CDR2 YSLEER. The CDR3 DNA sequence: TGCGCCAGCAGCCAAGATTGGAGACAGGCCTACGAGCAGTACTTC. Protein: CASSQDWRQAYEQYF.

This clonotype was found a few times. The rearrangement links TRBV10-3 to TRBJ1-2, with D unclear. Germline lookup yields CDR1 ENHRY and CDR2 SYGVKD. V gave up 4 bases and J gave up 7 bases, with 4 bases separating them. The CDR3 runs 10 residues. CDR3 amino acids: CAISGAGYTF. The DNA for the CDR3 is TGTGCCATCAGTGGGGCTGGCTACACCTTC.

This clonotype was observed a few times. The chain recombines TRBV28 with TRBJ2-6; D might be TRBD2 (5 bases). This CDR3 region has 16 residues. Germline values: CDR1 MDHEN, CDR2 SYDVKM. V was clipped by 8 bases and J by 2 bases, with 16 bases between them. The CDR3 region is CASEGVYRPGANVLTF. As DNA, the CDR3 is TGTGCCAGCGAGGGCGTCTACAGACCTGGGGCCAACGTCCTGACTTTC. The whole variable domain, remainder taken from reference TRBV28 and TRBJ2-6, is DVKVTQSSRYLVKRTGEKVFLECVQDMDHENMFWYRQDPGLGLRLIYFSYDVKMKEKGDIPEGYSVSREKKERFSLILESASTNQTSMYLCASEGVYRPGANVLTFGAGSRLTVL.

The chain recombines TRBV12-2 with TRBJ1-6. TRBV12-2 is a known pseudogene. The CDR3 contains 16 residues. Written as DNA, the CDR3 is TGTGCAAGTCGCTTAGGGACGGTCTCCTATAATTCACCCCTCCACTTT. Protein product: CASRLGTVSYNSPLHF.

There are a few counts of this clonotype. The chain has TRBV2 and TRBJ2-2, with 12 bases identical to TRBD1. The germline V gene has CDR1 SNHLY and CDR2 FYNNEI. The J segment lost 3 bases and the V segment lost 8 bases, leaving 4 bases of the junction unmatched. The CDR3 runs 15 residues. The CDR3 here is CASGDRGRYTGELFF. In nucleotides, the CDR3 is TGTGCCAGCGGGGACAGGGGGCGCTACACCGGGGAGCTGTTTTTT.

This clonotype was observed at least ten times. The chain links TRBV7-9 to TRBJ1-4, with a weak D call TRBD1 (5 bases). The V gene's germline CDR1 is SEHNR and CDR2 FQNEAQ (reference sequence). The CDR3 extends over 14 amino acids. Deletions cut 8 bases from V and 3 bases from J, with 13 bases between. This CDR3 reads CASGGESANEKLFF. DNA for the CDR3: TGTGCCAGCGGAGGGGAGTCAGCTAATGAAAAACTGTTTTTT.

This clonotype came up many times. V and J are TRBV29-1 and TRBJ1-1; tentative D call: TRBD1 (6 bases). This CDR3 is 15 amino acids long. The V and J ends lost 6 bases and 2 bases respectively, with 19 bases between them. Germline assignment: CDR1 SQVTM and CDR2 ANQGSEA. CDR3 coding DNA: TGCAGCGTCCAACACAGGGAGTCAGTAAACACTGAAGCTTTCTTT. This translates into CSVQHRESVNTEAFF.

This clonotype was seen a handful of times. The V call is TRBV2, the J call TRBJ2-4; D call uncertain. V lost 6 bases and J 2 bases, leaving 14 bases between the germline ends. There are 15 residues in the CDR3. Per the germline V gene, CDR1 is SNHLY and CDR2 is FYNNEI. The CDR3, as DNA: TGTGCCAGCAGGAGTGTTACAGATTCCAAAAACATTCAGTACTTC. This codes for CASRSVTDSKNIQYF.

In this sample, this clonotype turned up a few times. The CDR3 loop reads CATSDAGSYEQYF. CDR3 sequence (DNA): TGTGCCACCAGTGATGCCGGAAGTTACGAGCAGTACTTC. V usage is TRBV24-1 and J usage is TRBJ2-7; D gene uncertain. The CDR3 is 13 residues long. Trimming stripped 3 bases from V and 4 bases from J, with 9 bases between. CDR1 is KGHDR, CDR2 SFDVKD, per germline.

This clonotype has just a few counts. The chain uses TRBV12-3 or TRBV12-4 and TRBJ2-1; the match to TRBD1 covers 7 bases. Losses at the gene ends were 6 bases for V and 0 bases for J; bases not matched to a gene: 8. The CDR3 is 16 amino acids. Here the CDR3 reads CASRGNRDSSYNEQFF. The DNA of the CDR3 is TGTGCCAGCAGGGGTAACCGGGACAGCTCCTACAATGAGCAGTTCTTC.

The sample holds many counts of this clonotype. The V and J genes are TRBV7-9 and TRBJ1-6; D is ambiguous. Looked up from germline, CDR1 is SEHNR and CDR2 is FQNEAQ (reference sequence). There are 11 residues in the CDR3. V lost 3 bases and J 10 bases, leaving 4 bases between the germline ends. CDR3 sequence (DNA): TGTGCCAGCAGCTTGGGGTCACCCCTCCACTTT. Encoded protein: CASSLGSPLHF.

CDR3 protein: CAISDEGDTQYF. CDR3 DNA sequence: TGTGCCATCAGTGATGAGGGAGATACGCAGTATTTT. The chain employs TRBV10-3 and TRBJ2-3, with D possibly TRBD2 on 5 matching bases. Germline lookup yields CDR1 ENHRY and CDR2 SYGVKD. Trimming pared 3 bases from V and 5 bases from J, leaving 6 bases between. There are 12 residues in the CDR3.

This clonotype has just a few counts. This rearrangement joins TRBV4-1 to TRBJ2-2; TRBD1 aligns across 8 bases. Looked up from germline, CDR1 is MGHRA and CDR2 is YSYEKL. V trimming: 11 bases; J trimming: 9 bases; junction bases outside the gene matches: 11. The CDR3 is 13 residues long. In DNA, the CDR3 is TGCGCCGCCAGAGACAGGGGCGGACGGGAGCTGTTTTTT. Translating it yields CAARDRGGRELFF.

The chain is built from TRBV6-4 and TRBJ2-1, with 8 bases aligning to TRBD2. V gave up 0 bases and J gave up 2 bases; unmatched junction bases: 0. The CDR3 has 15 residues. The germline CDR1 and CDR2 sequences are MRHNA and SNTAGT. Here the CDR3 reads CASSDSGGAYNEQFF. DNA of the CDR3: TGTGCCAGCAGTGACTCCGGGGGGGCCTACAATGAGCAGTTCTTC.

The chain combines TRBV18 with TRBJ1-4, with unresolved D. The CDR3 sequence is 14 residues long. From germline, CDR1 is KGHSH and CDR2 LQKENI. V dropped 3 bases and J dropped 7 bases, with 12 bases sitting between them. CDR3 nucleotides: TGTGCCAGCTCACCTCCCGGGCAGCCTGAAAAACTGTTTTTT. Translating it yields CASSPPGQPEKLFF.

There are a few counts of this clonotype. The chain has TRBV11-3 and TRBJ2-1; tentatively, D is TRBD2 (6 bases). V was pared by 1 base and J by 7 bases, with 23 bases between. Germline CDR1 reads SGHNT; CDR2 reads YENEEA. The CDR3 is 18 amino acids. The CDR3 is CASSLGATTSILQNEQFF. Written as DNA, the CDR3 is TGTGCCAGCAGCTTAGGGGCAACGACTAGTATTCTTCAGAATGAGCAGTTCTTC.

Only a few counts were recorded for this clonotype. The chain links TRBV20-1 to TRBJ1-6, with TRBD1 matching over 8 bases. This CDR3 has 14 amino acids. CDR1 is DFQATT, CDR2 SNEGSKA, per germline (reference sequence). Trimming cost V 5 bases and J 4 bases; bases outside gene matches: 4. The CDR3: CSAAQGGYNSPLHF. The CDR3 DNA reads as TGCAGTGCTGCACAGGGGGGTTATAATTCACCCCTCCACTTT.

The chain has TRBV14 and TRBJ1-1; D not resolved. V was shortened by 2 bases and J by 1 base, with 14 bases between the two germline ends. The CDR3 contains 16 residues. Germline V gene lookup returns CDR1 SGHDN and CDR2 FVKESK. As DNA, the CDR3 is TGTGCCAGCAGCCAACTCCAAACCAGACGGAACACTGAAGCTTTCTTT. Translating gives CASSQLQTRRNTEAFF.

There are a few counts of this clonotype. The chain combines TRBV11-2 with TRBJ1-1, with D possibly matching TRBD1 (5 bases). The V gene lost 4 bases and the J gene lost 1 base, with 10 bases spanning the gap. CDR1 is SGHAT and CDR2 is FQNNGV in the germline V gene. The CDR3 totals 14 residues. CDR3 region: CASSWGRGNTEAFF. The CDR3 coding sequence is TGTGCCAGCAGCTGGGGACGGGGGAACACTGAAGCTTTCTTT. The whole variable domain, filled in from reference TRBV11-2 and TRBJ1-1, reads EAGVAQSPRYKIIEKRQSVAFWCNPISGHATLYWYQQILGQGPKLLIQFQNNGVVDDSQLPKDRFSAERLKGVDSTLKIQPAKLEDSAVYLCASSWGRGNTEAFFGQGTRLTVV.

The chain couples TRBV7-3 to TRBJ1-2; D possibly corresponds to TRBD1 (5 bases). CDR3 size: 13 residues. The germline CDR1 and CDR2 sequences are SGHTA and FQGTGA. The germline V and J ends were trimmed by 4 bases and 4 bases, with 10 bases remaining between them. CDR3 sequence reads: CASSSTVGYGYTF. The CDR3 DNA follows: TGTGCCAGCAGCTCGACAGTGGGCTATGGCTACACCTTC.

This clonotype was recorded once. This could be a read error, since a much larger clone is one nucleotide away. The chain recombines TRBV4-3 with TRBJ1-4; D ambiguous. The V gene's germline CDR1 is LGHNA and CDR2 YSLEER. The CDR3 has 13 residues. CDR3 bases: TGCGCCAGCAACCAAGATGTGAGTGAAAAACTGTTTTTT. This encodes CASNQDVSEKLFF.

In this sample, this clonotype turned up many times. The gene calls are TRBV6-1 and TRBJ1-6; no definite D call. Per germline, CDR1 MNHNS and CDR2 SASEGT. V lost 3 bases and J 6 bases, leaving 3 bases between the germline ends. The CDR3 runs 12 residues. The CDR3 spells CASSEFNSPLHF. The CDR3 DNA is TGTGCCAGCAGTGAGTTTAATTCACCCCTCCACTTT.

This chain links TRBV6-5 with TRBJ1-3; maybe TRBD1 (5 bases). Trimming removed 2 bases at V and 2 bases at J, with 10 bases between. The germline gives CDR1 MNHEY, CDR2 SVGAGI. CDR3 size: 15 residues. This CDR3 reads CASSYAGGAGNTIYF. CDR3 nucleotide sequence: TGTGCCAGCAGTTACGCGGGGGGGGCTGGAAACACCATATATTTT.

This clonotype was observed a few times. In nucleotides, the CDR3 is TGTGCCAGCAGCTTAGGCTACAGGGGAAATTCACCCCTCCACTTT. As protein: CASSLGYRGNSPLHF. V usage is TRBV7-9 and J usage is TRBJ1-6, with TRBD1 matching over 7 bases. The germline gives CDR1 SEHNR, CDR2 FQNEAQ (reference sequence). CDR3 length: 15 amino acids. The ends lost 1 base at V and 7 bases at J; junction bases unmatched: 4. Together with reference TRBV7-9 and TRBJ1-6, the CDR3 gives the full variable domain: DTGVSQNPRHKITKRGQNVTFRCDPISEHNRLYWYRQTLGQGPEFLTYFQNEAQLEKSRLLSDRFSAERPKGSFSTLEIQRTEQGDSAMYLCASSLGYRGNSPLHFGNGTRLTVT.

There are many counts of this clonotype. The chain has TRBV5-1 and TRBJ2-7; D is unresolved. Trimming removed 3 bases from V and 4 bases from J, with 26 bases in between. The CDR3 sequence is 18 residues long. Germline V CDR1 and CDR2: SGHRS, YFSETQ. The chain's CDR3 is CASSSQRLVPAAYYEQYF. DNA of the CDR3: TGCGCCAGCAGCTCTCAGCGCCTTGTCCCCGCCGCATATTACGAGCAGTACTTC.

The CDR3 here is CASSYSRTASTDTQYF. In DNA form, the CDR3 reads TGTGCCAGCAGTTACTCGAGGACAGCGAGCACAGATACGCAGTATTTT. This chain joins TRBV6-2 or TRBV6-3 and TRBJ2-3, with TRBD1 as a possible D gene (6 bases). The CDR3 extends over 16 amino acids. Germline V gives CDR1 MNHEY, CDR2 SVGEGT. V shed 0 bases and J shed 0 bases, with 10 bases lying between them.

The chain carries TRBV6-5 and TRBJ2-7; possible D gene TRBD1, 5 bases. This CDR3 is built from 14 residues. Between the trimmed V and J ends, which lost 2 bases and 2 bases, there was a span of 10 bases. CDR1 MNHEY and CDR2 SVGAGI come from the germline V gene. The CDR3 nucleotides are TGTGCCAGCAGTTACCGCGTGGGGCCCTACGAGCAGTACGTC. Its protein is CASSYRVGPYEQYV.

This clonotype was counted between two and nine times. The chain uses TRBV12-3 or TRBV12-4 and TRBJ1-1, with D possibly being TRBD1 (5 bases). The CDR3 extends over 13 amino acids. Trimming pared 8 bases from V and 6 bases from J, leaving 16 bases between. DNA of the CDR3: TGTGCCAGCCGCAGGGTTCCGATCCCTGAAGCTTTCTTT. Protein: CASRRVPIPEAFF.